These T cell receptor beta chains were read from a single sample in a study of shared clonotypes between healthy human individuals. Clones were sequenced by immunoSEQ multiplex PCR, and TCRdb holds only the in-frame ones, with some missing. The profile shows hundreds of thousands of clones, around 72% of them singletons. The sample was memory CD4+ T cells sorted from blood. The receptors stem from a woman in her 30s in good health. Each CDR3 is given with its conserved first and last residue. Each record gives: D gene, J gene, V gene, clone size, CDR3 protein, CDR3 DNA. D genes are given only for firm matches. A row's size may be missing; if present it is once, few, many or a size class.

>TRBD1|TRBJ1-5|TRBV29-1|NA
CSVPKTGDGNQPQHF
TGCAGCGTTCCCAAGACAGGGGATGGCAATCAGCCCCAGCATTTT
>TRBD2|TRBJ2-3|TRBV11-2|NA
CASSFRPLAGNTDTQYF
TGTGCCAGCAGCTTCCGTCCACTAGCGGGAAACACAGATACGCAGTATTTT
>TRBD1|TRBJ1-1|TRBV4-1|NA
CASSQGRDRLNTEAFF
TGCGCCAGCAGCCAAGGGAGGGACAGATTGAACACTGAAGCTTTCTTT
>TRBD2|TRBJ2-1|TRBV28|NA
CASTPGLAGLSEQFF
TGTGCCAGCACCCCAGGACTAGCGGGATTGAGTGAGCAGTTCTTC
>NA|TRBJ2-5|TRBV12-5|NA
CASGLGAGGGTETQYF
TGTGCTAGTGGTTTGGGGGCAGGAGGTGGAACTGAGACCCAGTACTTC
>NA|TRBJ1-1|TRBV9|NA
CASSAKGTPTEAFF
TGTGCCAGCAGCGCTAAAGGGACTCCAACTGAAGCTTTCTTT
>TRBD1|TRBJ1-5|TRBV5-4|few
CASSRDRGNQPQHF
TGTGCCAGCAGCCGGGACAGGGGCAATCAGCCCCAGCATTTT
>NA|TRBJ1-1|TRBV5-4|NA
CASSGAGANTEAFF
TGTGCCAGCAGCGGGGCAGGGGCGAACACTGAAGCTTTCTTT
>TRBD1|TRBJ2-5|TRBV11-2|NA
CASSFGQGTETQYF
TGTGCCAGCAGCTTCGGACAGGGGACAGAGACCCAGTACTTC
>TRBD2|TRBJ2-1|TRBV7-6|NA
CASSPRGGGSYNEQFF
TGTGCCAGCAGCCCCCGCGGCGGGGGCTCCTACAATGAGCAGTTCTTC
>NA|TRBJ2-5|TRBV29-1|few
CSVHKQEQETQYF
TGCAGCGTTCACAAACAGGAGCAAGAGACCCAGTACTTC
>TRBD1|TRBJ1-1|TRBV27|NA
CASRWGQQNTEAFF
TGTGCCAGCAGATGGGGACAGCAGAACACTGAAGCTTTCTTT
>NA|TRBJ2-3|TRBV6-1|NA
CASSGNADTQYF
TGTGCCAGCAGTGGGAATGCAGATACGCAGTATTTT
>NA|TRBJ2-2|TRBV28|NA
CASSSVVLAGELFF
TGTGCCAGCAGTTCAGTGGTACTCGCCGGGGAGCTGTTTTTT
>TRBD1|TRBJ2-2|TRBV5-1|once
CASSLGTGKMIGELFF
TGCGCCAGCAGCTTGGGGACAGGGAAAATGATCGGGGAGCTGTTTTTT
>TRBD1|TRBJ1-1|TRBV28|NA
CASSFGTGGLHGRNTEAFF
TGTGCCAGCAGTTTCGGGACAGGGGGACTACATGGTCGCAACACTGAAGCTTTCTTT
>NA|TRBJ1-5|TRBV7-9|NA
CASSSGTINQPQHF
TGTGCCAGCAGCTCGGGGACCATCAATCAGCCCCAGCATTTT
>TRBD1|TRBJ1-2|TRBV5-1|NA
CASSLTGTGNYGYTF
TGCGCCAGCAGCTTAACCGGGACAGGGAACTATGGCTACACCTTC
>NA|TRBJ1-2|TRBV29-1|many
CSVEDPGFRGYTF
TGCAGCGTTGAAGATCCGGGGTTCCGTGGCTACACCTTC
>NA|TRBJ1-4|TRBV5-1|NA
CASSLGQLNEKLFF
TGCGCCAGCAGCTTGGGGCAGCTAAATGAAAAACTGTTTTTT
>TRBD2|TRBJ2-1|TRBV25-1|NA
CASSMWTSAPLSMFF
TGTGCCAGCAGTATGTGGACTAGCGCCCCCTTAAGTATGTTCTTC
>NA|TRBJ1-1|TRBV30|NA
CAWNRGGVWDPEAFF
TGTGCCTGGAATAGGGGGGGTGTCTGGGACCCTGAAGCTTTCTTT
>TRBD1|TRBJ2-2|TRBV28|NA
CASRPGQGIAGELFF
TGTGCCAGCAGACCGGGACAGGGGATCGCCGGGGAGCTGTTTTTT
>NA|TRBJ2-5|TRBV6-5|NA
CASSYSRGLVETQYF
TGTGCCAGCAGTTACTCGAGAGGGTTAGTGGAGACCCAGTACTTC
>NA|TRBJ2-7|TRBV28|NA
CASSLSGTSYEQYF
TGTGCCAGCAGTTTATCAGGGACCAGCTACGAGCAGTACTTC
>TRBD2|TRBJ2-7|TRBV28|NA
CASITAGALNSNEQYF
TGTGCCAGCATAACAGCGGGAGCCTTAAATAGCAACGAGCAGTACTTC
>NA|TRBJ2-7|TRBV29-1|NA
CSVWTEVTYEQYF
TGCAGCGTATGGACAGAAGTAACCTACGAGCAGTACTTC
>NA|TRBJ2-5|TRBV28|NA
CASSTLLETQYF
TGTGCCAGCAGTACCTTGTTAGAGACCCAGTACTTC
>NA|TRBJ1-2|TRBV6-6|NA
CASSYGEDFYGYTF
TGTGCCAGCAGTTACGGAGAAGACTTCTATGGCTACACCTTC
>TRBD2|TRBJ2-3|TRBV7-2|NA
CASSTGLTTDTQYF
TGTGCCAGCAGCACGGGACTAACCACAGATACGCAGTATTTT
>NA|TRBJ2-2|TRBV6-6|NA
CASTALKNTGELFF
TGTGCCAGCACAGCTTTGAAGAACACCGGGGAGCTGTTTTTT
>NA|TRBJ2-5|TRBV20-1|NA
CSAPEETQYF
TGCAGTGCTCCCGAGGAGACCCAGTACTTC
>NA|TRBJ2-1|TRBV14|NA
CASSRRGVKANEQFF
TGTGCCAGCAGCCGTCGAGGGGTCAAAGCGAATGAGCAGTTCTTC
>NA|TRBJ2-7|TRBV21-1|NA
CASRNLRARATIGSYEQYF
TGTGCCAGCAGAAATCTTCGCGCTAGGGCAACCATCGGGAGTTACGAGCAGTACTTC
>NA|TRBJ2-3|TRBV27|NA
CASSGGRRDPNTDTQYF
TGTGCCAGCAGCGGGGGCCGGCGGGACCCTAACACAGATACGCAGTATTTT
>NA|TRBJ1-1|TRBV10-1|NA
CASSPAREDTEAFF
TGCGCCAGCAGCCCAGCGAGGGAGGACACTGAAGCTTTCTTT
>TRBD1|TRBJ2-1|TRBV28|NA
CASSRGTGGLNEQFF
TGTGCCAGCAGCCGAGGGACAGGGGGTTTGAATGAGCAGTTCTTC
>TRBD1|TRBJ2-5|TRBV29-1|NA
CSVEGGQAKETQYF
TGCAGCGTTGAGGGGGGACAGGCAAAAGAGACCCAGTACTTC
>NA|TRBJ1-5|TRBV15|NA
CATSRDWGPGQPQHF
TGTGCCACCAGCAGAGATTGGGGCCCGGGACAGCCCCAGCATTTT
>TRBD1|TRBJ2-2|TRBV28|NA
CASSLQGARRVGELFF
TGTGCCAGCAGTTTACAGGGGGCCAGGAGGGTCGGGGAGCTGTTTTTT
>NA|TRBJ2-5|TRBV28|NA
CASSFQQHQETQYF
TGTGCCAGCAGTTTTCAACAGCACCAAGAGACCCAGTACTTC
>TRBD1|TRBJ1-5|TRBV30|NA
CAWSVGGGLNQPQHF
TGTGCCTGGAGTGTGGGAGGGGGCTTAAATCAGCCCCAGCATTTT
>NA|TRBJ1-5|TRBV4-1|many
CASSQDQGNQPQHF
TGCGCCAGCAGCCAAGATCAAGGCAATCAGCCCCAGCATTTT
>NA|TRBJ2-7|TRBV28|NA
CASRDSTFYEQYF
TGTGCCAGCAGGGACTCAACATTCTACGAGCAGTACTTC
>TRBD2|TRBJ2-5|TRBV29-1|many
CSAPGLAGGVQETQYF
TGCAGCGCTCCGGGACTAGCGGGAGGTGTACAAGAGACCCAGTACTTC
>NA|TRBJ1-2|TRBV6-1|once
CASSEPEDRLYGYTF
TGTGCCAGCAGTGAACCTGAGGACAGATTATATGGCTACACCTTC
>TRBD1|TRBJ1-5|TRBV28|NA
CASSFLGDRDQPQHF
TGTGCCAGCAGTTTTCTGGGCGACAGGGACCAGCCCCAGCATTTT
>TRBD1|TRBJ1-1|TRBV29-1|NA
CSADRGNTEAFF
TGCAGCGCGGACAGGGGGAACACTGAAGCTTTCTTT
>NA|TRBJ1-1|TRBV10-3|NA
CAIGAQESNTEAFF
TGTGCCATTGGGGCACAGGAATCAAACACTGAAGCTTTCTTT
>NA|TRBJ1-2|TRBV15|NA
CATSNIWEGHPVEGYTF
TGTGCCACCAGCAATATCTGGGAAGGACACCCGGTAGAGGGCTACACCTTC
>NA|TRBJ1-2|TRBV11-2|NA
CASSFGQWEVGGYTF
TGTGCCAGCAGCTTCGGTCAGTGGGAAGTAGGTGGCTACACCTTC
>NA|TRBJ1-5|TRBV15|NA
CATSTGGIQPQHF
TGTGCCACCAGCACTGGGGGGATACAGCCCCAGCATTTT
>NA|TRBJ1-5|TRBV5-6|NA
CASSSLEAGEEQPQHF
TGTGCCAGCAGCTCGCTAGAAGCGGGGGAAGAACAGCCCCAGCATTTT
>TRBD2|TRBJ2-7|TRBV5-4|NA
CASSPGLAYEQYF
TGTGCCAGCAGCCCGGGACTAGCTTACGAGCAGTACTTC
>TRBD1|TRBJ2-7|TRBV10-3|many
CAISEGLRRGPQKPYEQYF
TGTGCCATCAGTGAGGGTTTGCGCAGGGGGCCCCAGAAACCCTACGAGCAGTACTTC